The next 3 T cell receptor beta chains were all read from a single sample in a study of beta chain features in type 1 diabetes. Sequenced material consisted of expressed TCRB transcripts (all of the isolated RNA was reverse transcribed). Data came from immunoSEQ multiplex PCR; TCRdb stores just in-frame clones and leaves some out. The profile covers about 290,000 clones, with approximately 8% appearing a single time and over 0.8% taken by the ten largest. The sample taken for sequencing was central memory CD4+ T cells from blood. These TCRs come from a young woman in good health.

This clone has just a few counts. The chain links TRBV9 to TRBJ2-7, with D hard to call. Germline V CDR1 and CDR2: SGDLS, YYNGEE. This CDR3 has 15 residues. Trimming removed 5 bases from V and 1 base from J, with 16 bases in between. The CDR3 region has the DNA TGTGCCAGCAGTAAAGGCGGTCACGGATCCTACGAGCAGTACTTC. Residues: CASSKGGHGSYEQYF.

This clone came up a few times. The chain combines TRBV4-2 with TRBJ2-1; the D gene could be TRBD1 or TRBD2 (5 bases each). V was clipped by 1 base and J by 8 bases, with 12 bases between them. Germline lookup yields CDR1 LGHNA and CDR2 YNFKEQ. The CDR3 length is 14 residues. The CDR3 DNA reads TGTGCCAGCAGCCAAGCTCGGGAAGGGGATGAGCAGTTCTTC. Its protein product is CASSQAREGDEQFF.

This clone was picked up a small number of times. The V call is TRBV7-2, the J call TRBJ2-7, with a weak D call TRBD2 (5 bases). Germline CDR1 is SGHTA and CDR2 is FQGNSA. V shed 4 bases and J shed 0 bases, with 13 bases lying between them. The CDR3 sequence is 15 residues long. The CDR3 DNA follows: TGTGCCAGCAGCTATCGGCGGGTAAGCTCCTACGAGCAGTACTTC. It specifies CASSYRRVSSYEQYF.